This TCR beta chain was sequenced for a study of shared clonotypes between healthy human individuals. Samples left unsorted employed 80 million to 95 million PBMCs for genomic DNA. Turning to this clone: The junction departs from the called germline gene at one end, perhaps through a read error. Other DNA sequences within the sample encode an identical CDR3.

Every subset's genomic DNA went evenly onto several immunoSEQ plates. TCRdb keeps only in-frame clones here, not all; method: immunoSEQ multiplex PCR. This sample carries about half a million clones, 65% to 85% of them seen once, and the ten largest clones take roughly 13%. The TCR sequence derives from a woman aged 40 to 50 in good health. Some clones in this sample may be carry-over from other donors' samples. Sequencing input: PBMCs.

CDR3 sequence: CAISYGTENQPQHF. Written as DNA, the CDR3 is TGTGCCATCAGTTACGGGACGGAGAATCAGCCCCAGCACTTT. This chain links TRBV10-3 with TRBJ1-5, with D perhaps matching TRBD1 (5 bases). The CDR3 consists of 14 residues. Germline V gives CDR1 ENHRY, CDR2 SYGVKD.